This T cell receptor beta chain was retrieved from a study of T cell changes during pregnancy in multiple sclerosis. V lost 5 bases and J lost 4; bases outside the gene matches: 3. Per the germline V gene, CDR1 is GTSNPN and CDR2 is SVGIG (reference sequence). The CDR3 extends over 13 amino acids. Method: immunoSEQ multiplex PCR; TCRdb's copy keeps in-frame clones and lacks some. The sample has 95,000 to 110,000 clones; less than 95% are singletons. V and J are TRBV30 and TRBJ1-3, with 9 positions matching TRBD1. The source of this sequence is a female donor in good health, enrolled as a control in a pregnancy study. The input for sequencing was peripheral blood, taken in the third trimester of pregnancy. The CDR3 nucleotides read TGTGCCTGGGCACAGGGGGCCGGAAACACCATATATTTT. Translating gives CAWAQGAGNTIYF.